This T cell receptor beta chain was documented in a study of blood T cell repertoires in COVID-19. Study overall: Samples representing acute and convalescent COVID-19 were sourced from the United States, Italy and Spain.

The germline CDR1 and CDR2 sequences are SGHRS and YFSETQ. The CDR3 has 14 amino acids. V was pared by 4 bases and J by 0 bases, with 10 bases between. TCRdb keeps only in-frame clones here, not all; method: immunoSEQ multiplex PCR. This table has more than 300,000 clones, roughly 89% appearing once. Each participant's cohort was designated according to participant-reported clinical history. V is TRBV5-1 and J is TRBJ1-1; maybe TRBD1 (6 bases). This TCR came from a woman in her thirties who had recovered from COVID-19. Material: PBMCs or T cells enriched from blood (not recorded which). The CDR3 DNA reads as TGCGCCAGCAGCCAGGGGTCGGTGAACACTGAAGCTTTCTTT. Encoded protein: CASSQGSVNTEAFF. The variable domain in full, with the rest retrieved from reference TRBV5-1 and TRBJ1-1, is KAGVTQTPRYLIKTRGQQVTLSCSPISGHRSVSWYQQTPGQGLQFLFEYFSETQRNKGNFPGRFSGRQFSNSRSEMNVSTLELGDSALYLCASSQGSVNTEAFFGQGTRLTVV.